This TCR beta chain originates from a study of blood T cell repertoires in COVID-19. Enrolled through a virtual design, the participants were between roughly 18 and 95 years of age and came from 24 US areas. Researchers sorted participants into cohorts using their self-reported clinical history. Cohort 3 donors were reported recovered after two negative PCRs, clearance, or symptom resolution. The CDR3 extends over 14 amino acids. Looked up from germline, CDR1 is SGDLS and CDR2 is YYNGEE. V lost 3 bases, J lost 4 bases, and 13 bases lay in between. This clone was counted between two and nine times. Assay used: immunoSEQ multiplex PCR; TCRdb lists only in-frame clones, some missing. The sample records around 200,000 clones, roughly 85% being singletons.

This TCR was recovered from a man aged 35 to 55 who had recovered from COVID-19. The chain uses TRBV9 and TRBJ1-2, with D possibly matching TRBD1 (5 bases). The sequencing sample was made of PBMCs or T cells enriched from blood (not recorded which). The DNA for the CDR3 is TGTGCCAGCAGCGCCCGACAGCTACCCTATGGCTACACCTTC. Translating it yields CASSARQLPYGYTF.